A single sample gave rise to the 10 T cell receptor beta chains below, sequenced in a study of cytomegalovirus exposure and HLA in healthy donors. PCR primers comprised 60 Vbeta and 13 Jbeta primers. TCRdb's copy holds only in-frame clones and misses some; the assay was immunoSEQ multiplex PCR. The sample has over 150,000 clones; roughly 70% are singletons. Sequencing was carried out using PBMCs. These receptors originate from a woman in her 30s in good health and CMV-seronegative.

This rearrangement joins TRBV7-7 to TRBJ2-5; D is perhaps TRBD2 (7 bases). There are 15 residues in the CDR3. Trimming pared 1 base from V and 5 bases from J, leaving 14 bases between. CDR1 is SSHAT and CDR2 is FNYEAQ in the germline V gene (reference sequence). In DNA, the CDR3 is TGTGCCAGCAGCTTAGGGTTGGGGGGGGCCGAGACCCAGTACTTC. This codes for CASSLGLGGAETQYF.

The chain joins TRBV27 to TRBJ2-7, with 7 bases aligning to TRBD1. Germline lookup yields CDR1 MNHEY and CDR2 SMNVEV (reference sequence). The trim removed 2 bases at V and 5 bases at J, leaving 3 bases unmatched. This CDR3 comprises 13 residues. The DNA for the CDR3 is TGTGCCAGCAGTTTAAACAGGGGCAACGAGCAGTACTTC. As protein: CASSLNRGNEQYF.

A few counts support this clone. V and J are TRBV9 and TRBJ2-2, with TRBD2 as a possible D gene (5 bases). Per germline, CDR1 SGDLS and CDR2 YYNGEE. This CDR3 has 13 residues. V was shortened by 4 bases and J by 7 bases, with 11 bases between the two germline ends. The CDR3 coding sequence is TGTGCCAGCAGCCCCCAGACTAACGGGGAGCTGTTTTTT. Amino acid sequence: CASSPQTNGELFF.

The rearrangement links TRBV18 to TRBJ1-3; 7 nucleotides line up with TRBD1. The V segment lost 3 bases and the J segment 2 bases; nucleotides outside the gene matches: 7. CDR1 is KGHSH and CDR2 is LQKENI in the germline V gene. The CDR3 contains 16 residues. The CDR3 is CASSPNRGSAGNTIYF. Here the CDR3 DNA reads TGTGCCAGCTCACCTAACAGGGGATCGGCTGGAAACACCATATATTTT.

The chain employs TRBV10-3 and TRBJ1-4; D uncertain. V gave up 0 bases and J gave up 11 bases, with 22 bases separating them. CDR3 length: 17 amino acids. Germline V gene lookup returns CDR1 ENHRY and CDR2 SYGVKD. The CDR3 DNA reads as TGTGCCATCAGTGAGTCGGGTAGCCCAACCTTCTCGGGGAAACTGTTTTTT. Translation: CAISESGSPTFSGKLFF.

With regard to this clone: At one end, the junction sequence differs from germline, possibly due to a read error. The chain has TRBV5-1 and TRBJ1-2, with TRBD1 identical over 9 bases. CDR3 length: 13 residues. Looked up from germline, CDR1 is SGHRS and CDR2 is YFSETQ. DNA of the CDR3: TGCGCCAGCAGTTTGGGACAGGGACATGGCTACACCTTC. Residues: CASSLGQGHGYTF.

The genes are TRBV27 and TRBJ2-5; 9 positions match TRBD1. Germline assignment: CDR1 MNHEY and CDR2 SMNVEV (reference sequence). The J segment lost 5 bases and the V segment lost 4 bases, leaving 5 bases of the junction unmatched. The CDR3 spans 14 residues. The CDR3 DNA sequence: TGTGCCAGCAGTTCGGACAGGGGAGGGGAGACCCAGTACTTC. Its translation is CASSSDRGGETQYF.

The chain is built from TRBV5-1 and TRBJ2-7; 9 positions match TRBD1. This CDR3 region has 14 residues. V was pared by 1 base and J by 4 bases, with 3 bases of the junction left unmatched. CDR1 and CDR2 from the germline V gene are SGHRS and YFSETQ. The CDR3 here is CASSLQDRGYEQYF. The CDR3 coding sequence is TGCGCCAGCAGCTTGCAGGACAGGGGTTACGAGCAGTACTTC.

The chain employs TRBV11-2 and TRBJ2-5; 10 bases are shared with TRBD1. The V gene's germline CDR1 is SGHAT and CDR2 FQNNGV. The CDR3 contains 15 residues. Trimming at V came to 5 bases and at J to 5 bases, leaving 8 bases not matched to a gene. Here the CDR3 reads CASSEDRGREETQYF. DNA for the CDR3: TGTGCCAGCAGCGAAGACAGGGGGCGCGAGGAGACCCAGTACTTC.

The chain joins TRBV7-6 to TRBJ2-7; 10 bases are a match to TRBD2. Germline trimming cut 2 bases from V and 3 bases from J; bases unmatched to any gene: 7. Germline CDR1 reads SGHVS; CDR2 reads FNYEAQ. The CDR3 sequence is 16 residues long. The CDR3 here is CASSLLAGGLVYEQYF. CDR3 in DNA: TGTGCCAGCAGCTTATTAGCGGGGGGCCTGGTCTACGAGCAGTACTTC.